This passage covers 5 T cell receptor beta chains from one sample sequenced in a study of molecular identifiers for immune sequencing clone quantification. TCRdb reprocessed the PCR reads via MiXCR and lists one record per CDR3 protein. The sample includes 40,000 to 65,000 distinct CDR3 sequences, 36% seen only once; the top ten take 3.5% to 4%. The sample comprised naive CD8+ T cells from blood, with Jurkat cell RNA spiked in. Subset defined: FACS-sorted CD8+CD4-CCR7+CD45RA+ naive T cells. These receptors were collected from a human donor in good health. Some libraries in this study had Jurkat cell RNA spiked in.

Comment on this clonotype: A much more abundant neighbour one base away suggests this may be a read error. The rearrangement links TRBV13 to TRBJ2-5; D possibly corresponds to TRBD2 (5 bases). CDR1 PRHDT and CDR2 FYEKMQ come from the germline V gene (reference sequence). CDR3 length equals 14 residues. The CDR3 spells CARSLRRTDETQYF. The CDR3 DNA reads as TGTGCCAGAAGCTTAAGGAGGACCGACGAGACCCAGTACTTC.

As regards this clonotype: Given a much more abundant clone one base away, this may be a read error. The V gene is TRBV13, the J gene TRBJ2-5; TRBD1 matches at 8 bases. The CDR3 covers 15 residues. CDR1 and CDR2 from the germline V gene are PRHDT and FYEKMQ (reference sequence). In DNA form, the CDR3 reads TGTGCCAGCAGCTTAGGCGGACAGGGACAAGGGACCCAGTACTTC. This encodes CASSLGGQGQGTQYF.

This clonotype was counted between two and nine times. A clone one base away is much larger, so this may be a read error. The gene calls are TRBV28 and TRBJ1-5, with D tentatively TRBD1 (5 bases). Germline V CDR1 and CDR2: MDHEN, SYDVKM. The CDR3 totals 12 residues. The CDR3: CACSLWGQPQHF. The CDR3 nucleotides read TGTGCCTGCAGTTTATGGGGGCAGCCCCAGCATTTT.

About this clonotype: A junction boundary mismatches the germline segment, possibly from a read error. The chain recombines TRBV29-1 with TRBJ2-7, with 9 bases fitting TRBD1. The germline V gene has CDR1 SQVTM and CDR2 ANQGSEA. The CDR3 sequence is 13 residues long. The CDR3 nucleotides read TGCAGCGCTATTCCGGGACAGGGTTACGAGCGGTACTTC. Its translation is CSAIPGQGYERYF.

This clonotype appeared a few times. The rearrangement links TRBV2 to TRBJ1-1; D might be TRBD1 (5 bases). Germline V gives CDR1 SNHLY, CDR2 FYNNEI. V was clipped by 10 bases and J by 2 bases, with 14 bases between them. The CDR3 sequence is 13 residues long. The chain's CDR3 is CATPGGHNTEAFF. CDR3 sequence (DNA): TGTGCCACCCCCGGGGGTCACAACACTGAAGCTTTCTTT.